Shown below are 15 T cell receptor beta chains from a single sample sequenced in a study of identifying expanded T cells in peripheral blood (dated 2019 in TCRdb). Libraries were constructed by the immunoSEQ multiplex PCR assay. Sourced from immuneACCESS, this table was stored by TCRdb with only in-frame sequences that have V and J called. A share of the clones is absent; for the studies checked, an unresolved V gene accounts for under half, and the remainder has no known explanation. The sample yields about 100,000 clones; roughly 85% were counted once. 15% to 20% of the sample goes to the ten largest clones. The sequenced material came from blood. The receptors were sampled from a person aged 18-70 years in good health.

This clone came up a few times. This chain connects TRBV5-1 to TRBJ2-5; no reliable D call. This CDR3 comprises 13 residues. The germline V gene encodes CDR1 SGHRS and CDR2 YFSETQ. The germline V and J ends were trimmed by 0 bases and 0 bases, with 3 bases remaining between them. The CDR3 bases are TGCGCCAGCAGCTTGGCATACCAAGAGACCCAGTACTTC. Its protein product is CASSLAYQETQYF.

This chain links TRBV4-1 with TRBJ2-1; 8 positions agree with TRBD2. The CDR3 is 15 amino acids. CDR1 and CDR2 from the germline V gene are MGHRA and YSYEKL. Germline trimming cut 4 bases from V and 6 bases from J; bases unmatched to any gene: 8. CDR3 residues: CASSPPGGGSNEQFF. CDR3 in DNA: TGCGCCAGCAGCCCCCCGGGGGGGGGTAGCAATGAGCAGTTCTTC.

This chain uses TRBV19 with TRBJ1-5; D not certain. CDR3 length: 14 residues. V lost 1 base to trimming and J lost 3 bases, with 7 bases between them. Germline V gives CDR1 LNHDA, CDR2 SQIVND (reference sequence). The CDR3 region has the DNA TGTGCCAGTAGTATAGCAGGATTCAATCAGCCCCAGCATTTT. Protein: CASSIAGFNQPQHF.

The chain combines TRBV7-2 with TRBJ2-7, with a possible D match to TRBD1 (6 bases). The germline CDR1 and CDR2 sequences are SGHTA and FQGNSA. The V gene lost 7 bases and the J gene lost 6 bases, with 16 bases spanning the gap. CDR3 length: 13 amino acids. CDR3 sequence (DNA): TGTGCCAGCACCCCGGGACAAAAAGGCGAGCAGTACTTC. Its protein is CASTPGQKGEQYF.

The chain links TRBV5-6 to TRBJ2-5, with D hard to call. The germline CDR1 and CDR2 sequences are SGHDT and YYEEEE. V was pared by 0 bases and J by 8 bases, with 8 bases between. The CDR3 is made up of 12 amino acids. The CDR3 is CASSLDSTTQYF. The CDR3 DNA follows: TGTGCCAGCAGCTTGGACAGTACTACCCAGTACTTC.

The V gene is TRBV10-2, the J gene TRBJ2-1; 7 bases align to TRBD1. The CDR3 loop spans 16 amino acids. Germline CDR1 is WSHSY and CDR2 is SAAADI. V trimming: 6 bases; J trimming: 4 bases; junction bases outside the gene matches: 12. This CDR3 is CASRTFPGTEYNEQFF. CDR3 in DNA: TGCGCCAGCAGAACTTTCCCCGGGACAGAGTACAATGAGCAGTTCTTC.

The V call is TRBV2, the J call TRBJ2-1; a weak D match, TRBD2 (6 bases). Germline V gene sequence: CDR1 SNHLY, CDR2 FYNNEI. The CDR3 extends over 14 amino acids. Between the trimmed V and J ends, which lost 6 bases and 10 bases, there was a span of 19 bases. CDR3 coding DNA: TGTGCCAGCAGGGGCCGGACTACCTCCGAGGAGCAGTTCTTC. This sequence encodes CASRGRTTSEEQFF.

By share, this clone ranks as medium-sized. The chain recombines TRBV6-6 with TRBJ1-1; possible D gene TRBD1, 6 bases. In germline, CDR1 is MNHNY, CDR2 SVGAGI (reference sequence). The CDR3 totals 15 residues. The ends were cut back, 3 bases at V and 10 bases at J, with 21 bases in the middle. DNA for the CDR3: TGTGCCAGCAGTTATAATACGGTCGGAGGGGGATCAGCTTTCTTT. Its translation: CASSYNTVGGGSAFF.

This clone was seen once. The chain has TRBV7-2 and TRBJ2-1; the D gene could be TRBD1 or TRBD2 (7 bases each). Germline V gene sequence: CDR1 SGHTA, CDR2 FQGNSA. V gave up 5 bases and J gave up 6 bases, with 20 bases separating them. The CDR3 is made up of 16 amino acids. The CDR3 bases are TGTGCCAGCAGCCCTCAGGGGGGGGGTCTAGGCAATGAGCAGTTCTTC. This codes for CASSPQGGGLGNEQFF.

This clone showed up just a few times. The chain is built from TRBV30 and TRBJ1-2; unclear D gene. This CDR3 spans 11 amino acids. The V end was cut by 3 bases, the J end by 10 bases, with 12 bases between. Germline V lookup: CDR1 GTSNPN, CDR2 SVGIG (reference sequence). The CDR3 protein is CAWRRGRIYTF. The CDR3 DNA reads TGTGCCTGGAGGCGAGGGAGGATCTACACCTTC. Drawing the rest from reference TRBV30 and TRBJ1-2, the complete variable domain is SQTIHQWPATLVQPVGSPLSLECTVEGTSNPNLYWYRQAAGRGLQLLFYSVGIGQISSEVPQNLSASRPQDRQFILSSKKLLLSDSGFYLCAWRRGRIYTFGSGTRLTVV.

The V gene is TRBV29-1, the J gene TRBJ2-7, with D tentatively TRBD2 (5 bases). Trimming left V 4 bases short and J 2 bases short, with 9 bases between. Germline V gives CDR1 SQVTM, CDR2 ANQGSEA. The CDR3 has 12 amino acids. The CDR3, as DNA: TGCAGCGTTGCAAGCGGACCCTACGAGCAGTACTTC. Amino acid sequence: CSVASGPYEQYF.

V and J are TRBV2 and TRBJ2-5; 7 bases fit TRBD1. This CDR3 region has 14 residues. CDR1 SNHLY and CDR2 FYNNEI come from the germline V gene. The V and J ends lost 7 bases and 0 bases, in that order; junction bases with no gene match: 5. The CDR3 here is CASMGQSYQETQYF. As DNA, the CDR3 is TGTGCCAGCATGGGACAGAGCTACCAAGAGACCCAGTACTTC. Full variable domain (missing parts from reference TRBV2 and TRBJ2-5): EPEVTQTPSHQVTQMGQEVILRCVPISNHLYFYWYRQILGQKVEFLVSFYNNEISEKSEIFDDQFSVERPDGSNFTLKIRSTKLEDSAMYFCASMGQSYQETQYFGPGTRLLVL.

This chain uses TRBV7-2 with TRBJ2-2; no definite D call. The CDR3 extends over 14 amino acids. The V end lost 2 bases, the J end lost 0 bases, and 4 bases lay between the germline ends. The germline CDR1 and CDR2 sequences are SGHTA and FQGNSA. CDR3 region: CASSLQSNTGELFF. The CDR3 DNA is TGTGCCAGCAGCTTACAGTCGAACACCGGGGAGCTGTTTTTT.

The chain couples TRBV5-8 to TRBJ1-6; the D gene is possibly TRBD1 (6 bases). Deletions cut 0 bases from V and 9 bases from J, with 13 bases between. Germline CDR1 SGHTS, CDR2 YDEGEE. The CDR3 runs 15 residues. The CDR3 region is CASSLDRDLVSPLHF. DNA for the CDR3: TGTGCCAGCAGCTTGGACAGGGATTTGGTTTCACCCCTCCACTTT.

The rearrangement joins TRBV5-4 to TRBJ2-3; 12 nucleotides align to TRBD2. The CDR3 runs to 16 residues. The germline CDR1 and CDR2 sequences are SGHNT and YYREEE (reference sequence). With 4 bases clipped from V and 3 bases from J, the junction kept 6 bases outside the gene matches. The CDR3 DNA is TGTGCCAGCAGCATACTAGCGGGGGGCGGAACAGATACGCAGTATTTT. Its translation: CASSILAGGGTDTQYF.